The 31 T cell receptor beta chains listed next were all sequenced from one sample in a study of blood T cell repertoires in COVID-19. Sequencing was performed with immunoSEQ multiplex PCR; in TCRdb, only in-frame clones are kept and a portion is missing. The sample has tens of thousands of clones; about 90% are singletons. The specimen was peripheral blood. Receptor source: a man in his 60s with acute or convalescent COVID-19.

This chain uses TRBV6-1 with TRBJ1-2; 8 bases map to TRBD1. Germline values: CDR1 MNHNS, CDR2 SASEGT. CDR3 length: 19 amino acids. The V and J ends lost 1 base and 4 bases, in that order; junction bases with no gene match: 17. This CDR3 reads CASSEGTGYQSFKGYGYTF. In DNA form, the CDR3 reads TGTGCCAGCAGTGAAGGGACAGGGTATCAGTCATTCAAGGGCTATGGCTACACCTTC.

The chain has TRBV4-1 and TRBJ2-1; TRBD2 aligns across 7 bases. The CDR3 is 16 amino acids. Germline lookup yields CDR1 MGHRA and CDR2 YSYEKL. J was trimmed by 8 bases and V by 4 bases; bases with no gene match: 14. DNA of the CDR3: TGCGCCAGCAGCCCCCAAGCGGGACGCTTCTTAGATGAGCAGTTCTTC. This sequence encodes CASSPQAGRFLDEQFF.

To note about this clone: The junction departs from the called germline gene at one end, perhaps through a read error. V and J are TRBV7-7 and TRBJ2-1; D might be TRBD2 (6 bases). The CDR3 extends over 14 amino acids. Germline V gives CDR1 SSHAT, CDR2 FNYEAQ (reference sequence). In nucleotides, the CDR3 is TGTGCTAGCAGCTTACGGCTAGTGGGAGGCGAGCAGTTCTTC. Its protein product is CASSLRLVGGEQFF.

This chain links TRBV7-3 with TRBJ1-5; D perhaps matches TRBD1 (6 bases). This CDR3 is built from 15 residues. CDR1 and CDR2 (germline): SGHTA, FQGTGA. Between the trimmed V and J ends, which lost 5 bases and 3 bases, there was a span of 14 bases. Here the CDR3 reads CASSPEGQVNQPQHF. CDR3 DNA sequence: TGTGCCAGCAGCCCAGAGGGACAAGTCAATCAGCCCCAGCATTTT.

The CDR3 coding sequence is TGTGCCAGCACCAAATCCGGGACAGGGGGCAGCTTGAGTGGCTACACCTTC. It yields the protein CASTKSGTGGSLSGYTF. This rearrangement joins TRBV28 to TRBJ1-2; TRBD1 matches at 12 bases. The CDR3 is made up of 17 amino acids. Unmatched junction bases numbered 16, after V lost 7 bases and J lost 7 bases. CDR1 is MDHEN, CDR2 SYDVKM, per germline.

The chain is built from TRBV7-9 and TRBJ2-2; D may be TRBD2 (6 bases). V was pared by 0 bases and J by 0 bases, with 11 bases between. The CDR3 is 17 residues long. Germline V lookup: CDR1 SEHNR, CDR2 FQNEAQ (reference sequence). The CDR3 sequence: CASSLARTTSNTGELFF. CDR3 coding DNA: TGTGCCAGCAGCTTAGCTCGGACTACCTCGAACACCGGGGAGCTGTTTTTT.

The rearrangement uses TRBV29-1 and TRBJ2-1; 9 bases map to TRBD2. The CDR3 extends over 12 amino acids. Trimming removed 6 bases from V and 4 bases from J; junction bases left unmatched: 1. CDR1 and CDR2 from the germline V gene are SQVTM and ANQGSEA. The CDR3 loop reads CSVTSGYNEQFF. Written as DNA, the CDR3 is TGCAGCGTGACTAGCGGATACAATGAGCAGTTCTTC.

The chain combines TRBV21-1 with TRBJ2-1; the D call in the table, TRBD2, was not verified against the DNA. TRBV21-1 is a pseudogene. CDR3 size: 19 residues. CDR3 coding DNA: TGTGCCAGCAGCAAAGAAAGAAACTCAAGCGGGAGGCAATACAATGAGCAGTTCTTC. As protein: CASSKERNSSGRQYNEQFF.

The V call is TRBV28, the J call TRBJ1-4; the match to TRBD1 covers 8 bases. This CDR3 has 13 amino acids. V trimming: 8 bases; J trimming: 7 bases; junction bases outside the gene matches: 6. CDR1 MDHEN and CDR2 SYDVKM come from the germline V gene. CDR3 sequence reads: CASSQGASEKLFF. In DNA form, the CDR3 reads TGTGCCAGCTCGCAGGGGGCTTCTGAAAAACTGTTTTTT.

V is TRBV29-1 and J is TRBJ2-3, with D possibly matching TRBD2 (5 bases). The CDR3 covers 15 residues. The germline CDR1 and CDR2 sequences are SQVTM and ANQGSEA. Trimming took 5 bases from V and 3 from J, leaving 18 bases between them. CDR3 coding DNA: TGCAGCGTTAACGGGAAGCCTGGCAGGACAGATACGCAGTATTTT. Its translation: CSVNGKPGRTDTQYF.

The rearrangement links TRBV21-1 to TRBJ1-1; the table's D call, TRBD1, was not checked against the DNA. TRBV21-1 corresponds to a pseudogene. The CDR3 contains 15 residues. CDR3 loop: CASSSPGTGETEAFF. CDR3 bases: TGTGCCAGCAGCAGCCCCGGGACAGGGGAGACTGAAGCTTTCTTT.

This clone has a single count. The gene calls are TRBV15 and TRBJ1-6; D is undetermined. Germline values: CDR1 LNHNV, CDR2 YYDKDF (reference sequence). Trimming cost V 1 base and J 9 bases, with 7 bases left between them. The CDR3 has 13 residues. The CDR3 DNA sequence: TGTGCCACCAGCAGAGGAACGGGTTCACCCCTCCACTTT. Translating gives CATSRGTGSPLHF.

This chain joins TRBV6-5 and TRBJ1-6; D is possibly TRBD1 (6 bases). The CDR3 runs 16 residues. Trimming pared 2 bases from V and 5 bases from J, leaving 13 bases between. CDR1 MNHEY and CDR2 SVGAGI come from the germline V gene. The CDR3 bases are TGTGCCAGCAGTTACCCGATAGGGGGAGATAATTCACCCCTCCACTTT. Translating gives CASSYPIGGDNSPLHF.

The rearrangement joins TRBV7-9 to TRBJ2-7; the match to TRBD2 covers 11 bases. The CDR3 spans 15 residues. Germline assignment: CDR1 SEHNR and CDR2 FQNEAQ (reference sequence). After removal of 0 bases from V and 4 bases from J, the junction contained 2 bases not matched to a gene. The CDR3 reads CASSLAGTSGYEQYF. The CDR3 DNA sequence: TGTGCCAGCAGCTTAGCCGGGACTAGCGGTTACGAGCAGTACTTC. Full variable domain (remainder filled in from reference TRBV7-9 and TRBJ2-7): DTGVSQNPRHKITKRGQNVTFRCDPISEHNRLYWYRQTLGQGPEFLTYFQNEAQLEKSRLLSDRFSAERPKGSFSTLEIQRTEQGDSAMYLCASSLAGTSGYEQYFGPGTRLTVT.

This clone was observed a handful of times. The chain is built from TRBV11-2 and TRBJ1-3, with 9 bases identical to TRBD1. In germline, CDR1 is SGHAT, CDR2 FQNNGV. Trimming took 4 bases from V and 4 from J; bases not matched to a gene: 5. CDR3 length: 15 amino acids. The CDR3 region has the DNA TGTGCCAGCAGCTACAGGGGGCTAAGGGGAAACACCATATATTTT. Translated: CASSYRGLRGNTIYF. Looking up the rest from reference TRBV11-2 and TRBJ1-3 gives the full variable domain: EAGVAQSPRYKIIEKRQSVAFWCNPISGHATLYWYQQILGQGPKLLIQFQNNGVVDDSQLPKDRFSAERLKGVDSTLKIQPAKLEDSAVYLCASSYRGLRGNTIYFGEGSWLTVV.

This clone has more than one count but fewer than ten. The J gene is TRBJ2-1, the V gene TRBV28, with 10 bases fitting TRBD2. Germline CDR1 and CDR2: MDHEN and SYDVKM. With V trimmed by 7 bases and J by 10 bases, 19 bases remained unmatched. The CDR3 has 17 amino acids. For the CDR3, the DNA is TGTGCCAGCACCCCCTTATTTGGTCTAGCGGGAGTTCGAGAGCAGTTCTTC. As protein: CASTPLFGLAGVREQFF.

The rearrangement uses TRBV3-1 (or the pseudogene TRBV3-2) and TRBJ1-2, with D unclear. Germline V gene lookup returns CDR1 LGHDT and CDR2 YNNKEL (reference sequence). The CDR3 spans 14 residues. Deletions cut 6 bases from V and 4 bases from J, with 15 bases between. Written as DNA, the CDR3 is TGTGCCAGCAGGGCGAGGGCAGGCGCCTATGGCTACACCTTC. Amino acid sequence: CASRARAGAYGYTF.

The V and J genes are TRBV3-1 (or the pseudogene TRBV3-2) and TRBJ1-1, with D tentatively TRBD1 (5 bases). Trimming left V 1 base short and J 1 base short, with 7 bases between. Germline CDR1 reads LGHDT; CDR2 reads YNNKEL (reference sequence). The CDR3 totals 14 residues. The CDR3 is CASSQGQGNTEAFF. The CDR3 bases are TGTGCCAGCAGCCAAGGGCAGGGGAACACTGAAGCTTTCTTT.

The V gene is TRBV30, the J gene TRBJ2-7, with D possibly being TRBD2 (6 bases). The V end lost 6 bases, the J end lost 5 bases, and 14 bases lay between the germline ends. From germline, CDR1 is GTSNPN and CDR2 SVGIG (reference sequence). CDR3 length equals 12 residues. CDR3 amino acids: CACNFGGHEQYF. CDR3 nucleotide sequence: TGTGCCTGTAACTTCGGGGGACACGAGCAGTACTTC.

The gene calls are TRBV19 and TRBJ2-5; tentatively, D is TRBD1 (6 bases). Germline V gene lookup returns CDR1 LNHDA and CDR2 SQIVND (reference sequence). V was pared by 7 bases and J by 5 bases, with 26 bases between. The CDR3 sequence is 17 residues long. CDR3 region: CASNKIYRDPMRETQYF. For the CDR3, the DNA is TGTGCCAGTAATAAGATATACAGGGACCCTATGAGGGAGACCCAGTACTTC.

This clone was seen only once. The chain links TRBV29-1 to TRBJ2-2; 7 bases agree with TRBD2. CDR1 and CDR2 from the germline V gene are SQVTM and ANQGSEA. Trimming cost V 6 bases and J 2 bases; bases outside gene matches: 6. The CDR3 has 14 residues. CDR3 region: CSVLTSLNTGELFF. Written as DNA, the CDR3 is TGCAGCGTGTTGACTAGCTTAAACACCGGGGAGCTGTTTTTT.

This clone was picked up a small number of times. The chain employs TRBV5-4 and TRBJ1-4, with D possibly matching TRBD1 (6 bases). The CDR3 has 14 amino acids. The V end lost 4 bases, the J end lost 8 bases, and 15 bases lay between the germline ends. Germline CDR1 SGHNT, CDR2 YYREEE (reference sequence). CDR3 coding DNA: TGTGCCAGCAGCCCGGAGCAGGGGAAAGAAAAACTGTTTTTT. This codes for CASSPEQGKEKLFF.

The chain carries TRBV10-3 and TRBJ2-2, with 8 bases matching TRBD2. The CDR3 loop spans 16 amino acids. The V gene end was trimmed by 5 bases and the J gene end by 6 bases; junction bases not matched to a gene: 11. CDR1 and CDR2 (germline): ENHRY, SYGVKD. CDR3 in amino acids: CAISPTAGDSPGELFF. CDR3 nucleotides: TGTGCCATCAGTCCTACAGCGGGAGATAGCCCCGGGGAGCTGTTTTTT.

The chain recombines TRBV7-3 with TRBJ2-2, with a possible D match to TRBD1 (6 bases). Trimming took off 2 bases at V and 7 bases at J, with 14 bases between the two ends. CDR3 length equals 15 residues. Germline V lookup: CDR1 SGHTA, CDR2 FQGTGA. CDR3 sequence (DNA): TGTGCCAGCAGCTTAGGGCAGGGGACGGACGGGGAGCTGTTTTTT. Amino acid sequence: CASSLGQGTDGELFF.

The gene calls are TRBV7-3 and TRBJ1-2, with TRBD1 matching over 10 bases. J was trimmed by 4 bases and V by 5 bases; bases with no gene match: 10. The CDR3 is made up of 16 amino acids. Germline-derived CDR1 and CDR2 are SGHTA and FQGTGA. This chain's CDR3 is CASSPTSTGGGYGYTF. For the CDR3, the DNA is TGTGCCAGCAGCCCCACGTCGACAGGGGGCGGCTATGGCTACACCTTC.

The CDR3 loop reads CASSSGTASGYTF. CDR3 nucleotides: TGTGCCAGCAGCTCGGGGACAGCAAGCGGCTACACCTTC. The chain carries TRBV7-8 and TRBJ1-2; 7 nucleotides match TRBD1. This CDR3 has 13 residues. Per the germline V gene, CDR1 is SGHVS and CDR2 is FQNEAQ. The V and J ends lost 4 bases and 8 bases, in that order; junction bases with no gene match: 7.

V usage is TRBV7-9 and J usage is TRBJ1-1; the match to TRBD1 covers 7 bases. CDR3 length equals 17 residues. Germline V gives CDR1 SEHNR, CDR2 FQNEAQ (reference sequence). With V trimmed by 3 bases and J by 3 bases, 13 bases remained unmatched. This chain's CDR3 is CASSFEIGGGTDTEAFF. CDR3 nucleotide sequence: TGTGCCAGCAGCTTCGAGATAGGTGGAGGGACAGACACTGAAGCTTTCTTT.

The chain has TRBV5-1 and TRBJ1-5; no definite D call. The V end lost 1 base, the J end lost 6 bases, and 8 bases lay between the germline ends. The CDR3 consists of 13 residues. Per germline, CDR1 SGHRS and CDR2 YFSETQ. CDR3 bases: TGCGCCAGCAGCTTGATATCCGGTCAGCCCCAGCATTTT. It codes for CASSLISGQPQHF.

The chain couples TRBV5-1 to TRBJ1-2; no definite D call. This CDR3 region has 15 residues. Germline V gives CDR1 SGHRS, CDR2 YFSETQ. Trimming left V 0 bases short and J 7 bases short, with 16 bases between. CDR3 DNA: TGCGCCAGCAGCTTGGCCGTCCGGGGTCTATCTGGCTACACCTTC. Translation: CASSLAVRGLSGYTF.

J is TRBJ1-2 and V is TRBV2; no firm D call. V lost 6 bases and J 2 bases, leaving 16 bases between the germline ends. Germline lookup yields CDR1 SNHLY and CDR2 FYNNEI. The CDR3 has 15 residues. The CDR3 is CASRSGRGGNYGYTF. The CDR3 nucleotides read TGTGCCAGCAGATCCGGGCGGGGTGGGAACTATGGCTACACCTTC.

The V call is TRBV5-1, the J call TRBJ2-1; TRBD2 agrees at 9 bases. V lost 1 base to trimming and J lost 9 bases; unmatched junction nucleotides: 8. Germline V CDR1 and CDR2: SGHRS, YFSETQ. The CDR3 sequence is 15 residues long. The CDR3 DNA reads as TGCGCCAGCAGCTTGCAGGGACTAGCATTAGGTGAGCAGTTCTTC. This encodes CASSLQGLALGEQFF.